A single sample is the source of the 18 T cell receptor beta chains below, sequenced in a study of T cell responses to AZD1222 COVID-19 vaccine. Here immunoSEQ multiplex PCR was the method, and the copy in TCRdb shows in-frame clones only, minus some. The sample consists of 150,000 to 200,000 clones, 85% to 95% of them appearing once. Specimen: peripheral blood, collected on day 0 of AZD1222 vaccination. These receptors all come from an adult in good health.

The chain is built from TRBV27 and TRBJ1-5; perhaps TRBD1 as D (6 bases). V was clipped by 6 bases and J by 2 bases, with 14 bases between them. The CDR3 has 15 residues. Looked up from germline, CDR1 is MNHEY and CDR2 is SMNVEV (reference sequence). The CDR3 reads CASRLQGSGNQPQHF. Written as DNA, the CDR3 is TGTGCCAGCAGATTGCAGGGGAGCGGCAATCAGCCCCAGCATTTT.

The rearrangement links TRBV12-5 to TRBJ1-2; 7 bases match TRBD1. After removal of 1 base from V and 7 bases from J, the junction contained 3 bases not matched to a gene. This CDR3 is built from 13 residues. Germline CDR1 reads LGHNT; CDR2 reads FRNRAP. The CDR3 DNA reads TGTGCTAGTGGTTTGGGCACAGGGGTTGGCTACACCTTC. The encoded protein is CASGLGTGVGYTF. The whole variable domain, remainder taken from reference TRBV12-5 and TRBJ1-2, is DARVTQTPRHKVTEMGQEVTMRCQPILGHNTVFWYRQTMMQGLELLAYFRNRAPLDDSGMPKDRFSAEMPDATLATLKIQPSEPRDSAVYFCASGLGTGVGYTFGSGTRLTVV.

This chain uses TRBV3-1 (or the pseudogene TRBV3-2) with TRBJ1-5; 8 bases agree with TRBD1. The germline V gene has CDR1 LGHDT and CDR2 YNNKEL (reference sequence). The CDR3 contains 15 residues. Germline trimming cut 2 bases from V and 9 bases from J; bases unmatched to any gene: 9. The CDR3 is CASSQTGGVLRPQHF. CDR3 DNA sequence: TGTGCCAGCAGCCAAACAGGGGGTGTACTGAGGCCCCAGCATTTT.

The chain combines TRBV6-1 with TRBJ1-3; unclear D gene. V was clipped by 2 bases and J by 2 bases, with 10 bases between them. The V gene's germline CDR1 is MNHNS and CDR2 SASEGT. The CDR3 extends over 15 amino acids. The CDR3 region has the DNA TGTGCCAGCAGTGAACGGTTCGGTGCTGGAAACACCATATATTTT. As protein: CASSERFGAGNTIYF.

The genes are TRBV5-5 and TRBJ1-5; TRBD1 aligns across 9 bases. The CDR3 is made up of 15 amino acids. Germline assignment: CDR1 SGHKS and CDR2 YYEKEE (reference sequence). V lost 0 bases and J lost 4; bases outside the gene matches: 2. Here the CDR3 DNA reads TGTGCCAGCAGCTTGGGGGACAGGGTTAATCAGCCCCAGCATTTT. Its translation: CASSLGDRVNQPQHF. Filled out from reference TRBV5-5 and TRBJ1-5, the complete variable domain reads DAGVTQSPTHLIKTRGQQVTLRCSPISGHKSVSWYQQVLGQGPQFIFQYYEKEERGRGNFPDRFSARQFPNYSSELNVNALLLGDSALYLCASSLGDRVNQPQHFGDGTRLSIL.

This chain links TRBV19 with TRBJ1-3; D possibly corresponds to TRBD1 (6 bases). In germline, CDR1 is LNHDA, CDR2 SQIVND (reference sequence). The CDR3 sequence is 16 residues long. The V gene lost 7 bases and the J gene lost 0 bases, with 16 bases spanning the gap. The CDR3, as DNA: TGTGCCAGTAAAAGGGGGGACAACATCTCTGGAAACACCATATATTTT. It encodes CASKRGDNISGNTIYF.

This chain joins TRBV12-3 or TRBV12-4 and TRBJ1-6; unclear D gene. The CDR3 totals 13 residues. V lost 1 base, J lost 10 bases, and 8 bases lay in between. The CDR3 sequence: CASSLGSPSPLHF. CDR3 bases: TGTGCCAGCAGTTTAGGATCGCCATCACCCCTCCACTTT.

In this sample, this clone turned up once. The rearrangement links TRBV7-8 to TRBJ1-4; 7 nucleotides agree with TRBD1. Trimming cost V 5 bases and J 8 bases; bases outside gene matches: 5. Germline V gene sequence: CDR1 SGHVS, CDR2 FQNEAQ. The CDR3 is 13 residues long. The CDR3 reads CASSDREGEKLFF. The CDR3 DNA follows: TGTGCCAGCAGCGACAGGGAGGGGGAAAAACTGTTTTTT.

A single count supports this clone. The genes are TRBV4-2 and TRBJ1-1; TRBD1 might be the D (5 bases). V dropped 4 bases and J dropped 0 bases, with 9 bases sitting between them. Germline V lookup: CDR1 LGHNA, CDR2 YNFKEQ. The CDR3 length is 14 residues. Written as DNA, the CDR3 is TGTGCCAGCAGCCCCGAGGGGATGAACACTGAAGCTTTCTTT. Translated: CASSPEGMNTEAFF.

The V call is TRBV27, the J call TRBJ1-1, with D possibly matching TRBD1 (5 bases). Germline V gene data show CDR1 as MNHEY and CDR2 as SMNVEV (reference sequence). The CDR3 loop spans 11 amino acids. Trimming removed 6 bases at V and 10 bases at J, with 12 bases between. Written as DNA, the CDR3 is TGTGCCAGCAGCCAGGGTCAGGTAGCTTTCTTT. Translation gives CASSQGQVAFF.

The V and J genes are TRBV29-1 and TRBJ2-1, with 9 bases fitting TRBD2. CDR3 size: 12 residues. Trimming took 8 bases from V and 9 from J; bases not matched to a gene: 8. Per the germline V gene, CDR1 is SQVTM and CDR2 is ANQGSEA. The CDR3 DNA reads TGCAGCTACCTAGCGGGGATGGGTGAGCAGTTCTTC. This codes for CSYLAGMGEQFF.

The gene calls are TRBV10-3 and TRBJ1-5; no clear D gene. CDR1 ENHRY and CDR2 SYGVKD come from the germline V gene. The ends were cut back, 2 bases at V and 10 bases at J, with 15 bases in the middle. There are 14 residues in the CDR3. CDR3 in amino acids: CAISEGAEGFPQHF. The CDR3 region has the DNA TGTGCCATCAGTGAGGGAGCGGAGGGTTTTCCCCAGCATTTT.

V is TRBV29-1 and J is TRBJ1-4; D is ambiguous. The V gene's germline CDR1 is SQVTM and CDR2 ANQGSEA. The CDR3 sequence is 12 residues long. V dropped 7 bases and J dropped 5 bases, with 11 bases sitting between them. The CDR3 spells CSAASANEKLFF. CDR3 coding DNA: TGCAGCGCCGCGTCGGCGAATGAAAAACTGTTTTTT.

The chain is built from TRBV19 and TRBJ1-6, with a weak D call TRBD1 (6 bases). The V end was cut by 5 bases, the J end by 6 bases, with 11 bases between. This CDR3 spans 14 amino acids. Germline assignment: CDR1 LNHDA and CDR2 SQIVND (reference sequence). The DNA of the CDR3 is TGTGCCAGTAGTGTAGGGGGTAGTAATTCACCCCTCCACTTT. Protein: CASSVGGSNSPLHF. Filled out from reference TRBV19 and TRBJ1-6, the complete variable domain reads DGGITQSPKYLFRKEGQNVTLSCEQNLNHDAMYWYRQDPGQGLRLIYYSQIVNDFQKGDIAEGYSVSREKKESFPLTVTSAQKNPTAFYLCASSVGGSNSPLHFGNGTRLTVT.

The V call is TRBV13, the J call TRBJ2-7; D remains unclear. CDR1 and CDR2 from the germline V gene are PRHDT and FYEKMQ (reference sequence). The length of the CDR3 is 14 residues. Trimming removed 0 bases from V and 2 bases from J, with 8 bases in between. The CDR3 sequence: CASSLGSKAYEQYF. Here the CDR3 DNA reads TGTGCCAGCAGCTTAGGGTCCAAGGCCTACGAGCAGTACTTC. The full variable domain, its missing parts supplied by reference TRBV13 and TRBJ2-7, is AAGVIQSPRHLIKEKRETATLKCYPIPRHDTVYWYQQGPGQDPQFLISFYEKMQSDKGSIPDRFSAQQFSDYHSELNMSSLELGDSALYFCASSLGSKAYEQYFGPGTRLTVT.

CDR3 sequence: CASSERLANYGYTF. CDR3 bases: TGTGCCAGCAGTGAAAGGCTAGCTAACTATGGCTACACCTTC. The rearrangement links TRBV2 to TRBJ1-2; D not certain. Per germline, CDR1 SNHLY and CDR2 FYNNEI. V was cut by 2 bases and J by 0 bases, with 7 bases left in between. The CDR3 sequence is 14 residues long.

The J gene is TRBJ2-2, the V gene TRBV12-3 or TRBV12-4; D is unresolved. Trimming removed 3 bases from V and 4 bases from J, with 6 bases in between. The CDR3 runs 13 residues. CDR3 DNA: TGTGCCAGCAGTTTGGCGGCCACCGGGGAGCTGTTTTTT. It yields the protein CASSLAATGELFF.

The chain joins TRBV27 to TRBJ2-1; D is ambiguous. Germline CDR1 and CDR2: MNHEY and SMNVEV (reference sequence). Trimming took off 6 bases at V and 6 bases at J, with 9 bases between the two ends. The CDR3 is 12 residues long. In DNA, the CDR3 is TGTGCCAGCAGAGACCCCGGCAATGAGCAGTTCTTC. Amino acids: CASRDPGNEQFF.